The clone carrying this T cell receptor (beta chain) was seen a handful of times. The table came from immunoSEQ multiplex PCR; TCRdb's copy has only in-frame clones and leaves some out. The data hold approximately 300,000 clones, with roughly 90% observed a single time. Trimming shortened V by 3 bases and J by 0 bases, and 21 bases separated the two germline ends. This CDR3 comprises 19 residues. CDR1 and CDR2 from the germline V gene are MDHEN and SYDVKM. The sample originates from a study of blood T cell repertoires in COVID-19. Study information: PBMCs, B-cell-depleted T cells, or T cells were the source of the cDNA or gDNA that made up the material.

Sequencing input: peripheral blood. J is TRBJ1-3 and V is TRBV28, with TRBD1 as a possible D gene (5 bases). This clonotype was obtained from a man in his late teens or twenties with active or convalescent COVID-19. The CDR3 loop is CASSLFTGGSHFSGNTIYF. CDR3 coding DNA: TGTGCCAGCAGTTTGTTCACCGGGGGGTCCCACTTCTCTGGAAACACCATATATTTT.